This is a list of T cell receptor beta chains from one sample in a study of blood T cells in healthy people across ages. TCRdb fed the 5' RACE reads into MiXCR, producing one record per CDR3 protein. The profile shows over 1,500,000 distinct CDR3 sequences, 49% of them singletons. The sequenced sample consisted of blood. Receptors were obtained from a woman aged 35 to 49 in good health. Each CDR3 is given with its conserved first and last residue. A D gene is named only where the DNA matches it firmly. Expanded clones are given a class, and other clones once, few, many or no size at all.

length	size	V	D	J	DNA	CDR3
16	.	TRBV7-2	TRBD2	TRBJ2-1	TGTGCCAGCAGCAATAGACTAGCGGGGGGGCTATATGAGCAGTTCTTC	CASSNRLAGGLYEQFF
15	.	TRBV20-1	.	TRBJ1-5	TGCAGTGCTAGCCGGGGGAGGAGAAGCAATCAGCCCCAGCATTTT	CSASRGRRSNQPQHF
16	.	TRBV7-2	TRBD2	TRBJ2-1	TGTGCCAGCAGCCACCGGGGGAGCGGGGTTAACAATGAGCAGTTCTTC	CASSHRGSGVNNEQFF
13	.	TRBV6-1	.	TRBJ2-5	TGTGCCAGCAGTGTTGGGGGGTGGGAGACCCAGTACTTC	CASSVGGWETQYF
16	few	TRBV7-2	.	TRBJ2-1	TGTGCCAGCAGCTTAGGCGGCAGCCCTGCATACAATGAGCAGTTCTTC	CASSLGGSPAYNEQFF
16	.	TRBV6-2/TRBV6-3	TRBD1	TRBJ2-1	TGTGCCAGCAGTTCCAGGACAGGGAAGTCCTACAATGAGCAGTTCTTC	CASSSRTGKSYNEQFF
19	many	TRBV9	TRBD2	TRBJ2-3	TGTGCCAGCAGCGGCGGGACGGGAATTGGACTAGCGGGGAAGAGGGCGCAGTATTTT	CASSGGTGIGLAGKRAQYF
15	.	TRBV6-6	TRBD2	TRBJ2-1	TGTGCCAGCAGTTATGGGAGTAGCGGGGGGGATGAGCAGTTCTTC	CASSYGSSGGDEQFF
17	.	TRBV27	.	TRBJ2-1	TGTGCCAGCAGTTTCCTAAGCGGGTCGAGCTCCTACAATGAGCAGTTCTTC	CASSFLSGSSSYNEQFF
13	.	TRBV29-1	.	TRBJ1-2	TGCAGCGTCACACGGCCGGATAAGGGTGGCTACACCTTC	CSVTRPDKGGYTF
16	.	TRBV6-5	TRBD1	TRBJ2-7	TGTGCCAGCAGAGATCCTTCGACAGGGAAAACCTGCGAGCAGTACTTC	CASRDPSTGKTCEQYF
16	few	TRBV5-6	TRBD2	TRBJ2-7	TGTGCCAGCAGCGAAACTAGCGGGGTAAGCTCCTACGAGCAGTACTTC	CASSETSGVSSYEQYF
15	few	TRBV5-5	.	TRBJ2-4	TGTGCCAGCAGTCGCCCTACAGGGAAGATGAACATTCAGTACTTC	CASSRPTGKMNIQYF
12	.	TRBV6-6	.	TRBJ1-2	TGTGCCAGCCAGCCTATTAACTATGGCTACACCTTC	CASQPINYGYTF
15	.	TRBV13	TRBD1	TRBJ1-5	TGTGCCAGCAGCAGACAGGGAATCCACAATCAGCCCCAGCATTTT	CASSRQGIHNQPQHF
16	few	TRBV18	TRBD2	TRBJ2-5	TGTGCCAGCTCACCACTTGTCGGGGGGGTCTCAGAGACCCAGTACTTC	CASSPLVGGVSETQYF
12	few	TRBV27	.	TRBJ2-7	TGTGCCAGCATGGGACCGGGTTACGAGCAGTACTTC	CASMGPGYEQYF
17	.	TRBV9	TRBD1	TRBJ2-5	TGTGCCAGCAGCGGACATTCCGGGACAGGGTCCTACAATGAGCAGTACTTC	CASSGHSGTGSYNEQYF
11	many	TRBV6-5	.	TRBJ2-3	TGTGCCAGCAGTCACCGGGATACGCAGTATTTT	CASSHRDTQYF
13	.	TRBV24-1	TRBD1	TRBJ1-5	TGTGCCACCAGTACAGGGGTTGGTCAGCCCCAGCATTTT	CATSTGVGQPQHF
14	.	TRBV28	TRBD1	TRBJ1-1	TGTGCCAGCAGTTTAACAGGGGATGGGACTGAAGCTTTCTTT	CASSLTGDGTEAFF
14	.	TRBV12-3/TRBV12-4	.	TRBJ2-1	TGTGCCAGCAGCCTCCTGGGCCTCGGCGATGAGCAGTTCTTC	CASSLLGLGDEQFF
17	.	TRBV9	TRBD2	TRBJ2-3	TGTGCCAGCAGCGTAGGGACTAGCGGGGGGGCGCAAGACACGCAGTATTTT	CASSVGTSGGAQDTQYF
16	.	TRBV28	TRBD1	TRBJ1-6	TGTGCCAGCAGTTTTGCCGACAGGGGAATCAATTCACCCCTCCACTTT	CASSFADRGINSPLHF
14	.	TRBV28	.	TRBJ1-2	TGTGCCAGCAGTCCCTACCGGGGGGTATATGGCTACACCTTC	CASSPYRGVYGYTF
15	.	TRBV20-1	TRBD2	TRBJ2-1	TGCAGTGCTAGATCACTAGCGGGGGGCCCCAATGAGCAGTTCTTC	CSARSLAGGPNEQFF
14	few	TRBV6-6	.	TRBJ1-6	TGTGCCAGCAGTTTCGAACAGGTTCGAGGCGCCCTCCACTTT	CASSFEQVRGALHF
17	.	TRBV5-5	TRBD2	TRBJ2-3	TGTGCCAGCAGCTTGACCGGGACTAGCGGGGGGGCAGATACGCAGTATTTT	CASSLTGTSGGADTQYF
17	.	TRBV20-1	TRBD2	TRBJ2-1	TGCAGTGCTCCCCAGGGACTAGCGGGGGGGACCTACAATGAGCAGTTCTTC	CSAPQGLAGGTYNEQFF
15	few	TRBV5-6	.	TRBJ1-2	TGTGCCAGCAGCTTGGAGGGTACAGGGAACTATGGCTACACCTTC	CASSLEGTGNYGYTF
14	few	TRBV28	TRBD1	TRBJ2-1	TGTGCCAGCCAAGGACAGGGGGCCTACAATGAGCAGTTCTTC	CASQGQGAYNEQFF
16	few	TRBV7-8	.	TRBJ2-4	TGTGCCAGCAGCCCGAACAGGGTACTAGCCAAAAACATTCAGTACTTC	CASSPNRVLAKNIQYF
13	few	TRBV9	.	TRBJ2-1	TGTGCCAGCAGCGCGGGCCCATCGGGTGAGCAGTTCTTC	CASSAGPSGEQFF
15	few	TRBV6-5	TRBD1	TRBJ2-4	TGTGCCAGCAGACCGGGACCGGGACAGTCAAACATTCAGTACTTC	CASRPGPGQSNIQYF
14	few	TRBV29-1	TRBD1	TRBJ2-6	TGCAGCGTACCCGACAGGGACAGGGCCAACGTCCTGACTTTC	CSVPDRDRANVLTF
17	.	TRBV10-3	.	TRBJ2-3	TGTGCCATCAGTGAGTTGTCCGGCGGGTCTAGCACAGATACGCAGTATTTT	CAISELSGGSSTDTQYF
15	.	TRBV7-9	.	TRBJ1-6	TGTGCCAGCAGCCCTAATCAGGGGACCAATTCACCCCTCCACTTT	CASSPNQGTNSPLHF
15	.	TRBV6-2/TRBV6-3	.	TRBJ2-3	TGTGCCAGCACCCGAGGACGCGCAGGGACAGATACGCAGTATTTT	CASTRGRAGTDTQYF
14	.	TRBV4-1	.	TRBJ1-2	TGCGCCAGCAGCCAAGAGTTGGGTAACTATGGCTACACCTTC	CASSQELGNYGYTF
15	.	TRBV20-1	TRBD1	TRBJ1-2	TGCAGTCCTCGACCCAAGGGACAGGGCATTGTTGGCTACACCTTC	CSPRPKGQGIVGYTF
16	few	TRBV28	TRBD2	TRBJ2-3	TGTGCCAGCAGTGCTTCTAGCGGGGGGGGCACAGATACGCAGTATTTT	CASSASSGGGTDTQYF
13	.	TRBV20-1	.	TRBJ1-2	TGCGGTGCTAATCCCCCGTCGAACTATGGCTACACCTTC	CGANPPSNYGYTF